These 12 T cell receptor beta chains came from one sample sequenced in a study of cytomegalovirus exposure and HLA in healthy donors. Both 60 Vbeta primers and 13 Jbeta primers went into the PCR. Assay used: immunoSEQ multiplex PCR; TCRdb lists only in-frame clones, some missing. This table has 150,000 to 200,000 clones, 76% appearing once. Source material: PBMCs. The source of these receptors is a female donor in good health and CMV-seronegative.

The chain recombines TRBV5-1 with TRBJ1-2; a possible D gene is TRBD1 (5 bases). The germline V gene encodes CDR1 SGHRS and CDR2 YFSETQ. Trimming cost V 1 base and J 0 bases, with 13 bases left between them. The CDR3 loop spans 16 amino acids. CDR3: CASSLSGGAANYGYTF. CDR3 DNA: TGCGCCAGCAGCTTGTCTGGAGGGGCAGCTAACTATGGCTACACCTTC.

The count of this clone is one. The chain recombines TRBV7-2 with TRBJ1-3, with D tentatively TRBD1 (5 bases). The V gene's germline CDR1 is SGHTA and CDR2 FQGNSA. The V end lost 11 bases, the J end lost 4 bases, and 15 bases lay between the germline ends. The CDR3 covers 13 residues. The CDR3 region is CASGQGAGNTIYF. CDR3 nucleotide sequence: TGTGCCTCCGGGCAGGGCGCGGGAAACACCATATATTTT. Supplemented by reference TRBV7-2 and TRBJ1-3, the full variable domain reads GAGVSQSPSNKVTEKGKDVELRCDPISGHTALYWYRQSLGQGLEFLIYFQGNSAPDKSGLPSDRFSAERTGGSVSTLTIQRTQQEDSAVYLCASGQGAGNTIYFGEGSWLTVV.

V is TRBV30 and J is TRBJ1-3; D gene uncertain. Germline V gene lookup returns CDR1 GTSNPN and CDR2 SVGIG (reference sequence). V was pared by 0 bases and J by 4 bases, with 10 bases between. The CDR3 totals 14 residues. The CDR3: CAWSVHSRGNTIYF. CDR3 DNA: TGTGCCTGGAGTGTACACAGCCGGGGAAACACCATATATTTT.

The chain carries TRBV7-2 and TRBJ2-7, with a tentative D call TRBD2 (6 bases). From germline, CDR1 is SGHTA and CDR2 FQGNSA. The germline V and J ends were trimmed by 6 bases and 7 bases, with 28 bases remaining between them. The CDR3 extends over 17 amino acids. CDR3 protein: CASSPNAGLVGGEEQYF. CDR3 nucleotide sequence: TGTGCCAGCAGTCCAAATGCGGGGCTAGTTGGCGGGGAGGAGCAGTACTTC.

The V and J genes are TRBV28 and TRBJ1-2; TRBD1 is a possible D gene (5 bases). Germline loops: CDR1 MDHEN, CDR2 SYDVKM. V was pared by 4 bases and J by 5 bases, with 14 bases between. The CDR3 length is 14 residues. The CDR3 DNA reads as TGTGCCAGCAGTTGGACTGGAGGGGCGTATGGCTACACCTTC. It is translated as CASSWTGGAYGYTF.

This chain links TRBV28 with TRBJ2-7; D is unresolved. Germline CDR1 is MDHEN and CDR2 is SYDVKM. CDR3 size: 13 residues. Trimming took 5 bases from V and 0 from J, leaving 8 bases between them. The CDR3 DNA reads as TGTGCCAGCAGTCGGAGAGTCTCCTACGAGCAGTACTTC. It yields the protein CASSRRVSYEQYF.

This rearrangement joins TRBV7-7 to TRBJ2-2; 7 bases agree with TRBD1. The germline V gene has CDR1 SSHAT and CDR2 FNYEAQ (reference sequence). The CDR3 is 17 amino acids. With 5 bases clipped from V and 6 bases from J, the junction kept 15 bases outside the gene matches. The DNA of the CDR3 is TGTGCCAGCAGCCCGATGACAGGGCGTTACTCCGCCGGGGAGCTGTTTTTT. Translation: CASSPMTGRYSAGELFF.

This clone was seen only a few times. V gene TRBV6-1 combines with J gene TRBJ2-1; D is possibly TRBD1 (6 bases). V dropped 4 bases and J dropped 8 bases, with 15 bases sitting between them. In germline, CDR1 is MNHNS, CDR2 SASEGT. The CDR3 runs to 14 residues. The CDR3 spells CASSAGRTAHEQFF. The CDR3, as DNA: TGTGCCAGCAGTGCCGGCAGGACAGCCCATGAGCAGTTCTTC.

Only one count was recorded for this clone. The chain combines TRBV7-6 with TRBJ2-4; 10 bases align to TRBD1. The CDR3 contains 15 residues. V was clipped by 6 bases and J by 5 bases; unmatched bases: 7. CDR1 and CDR2 from the germline V gene are SGHVS and FNYEAQ. Here the CDR3 DNA reads TGTGCCAGCAGTCGAGGACAGGGGGGACAAAACATTCAGTACTTC. It codes for CASSRGQGGQNIQYF.

This rearrangement joins TRBV6-4 to TRBJ1-4; D unclear. The CDR3 has 14 amino acids. Per the germline V gene, CDR1 is MRHNA and CDR2 is SNTAGT. V was pared by 3 bases and J by 4 bases, with 9 bases between. CDR3 region: CASSETASNEKLFF. CDR3 bases: TGTGCCAGCAGTGAGACGGCTAGTAATGAAAAACTGTTTTTT.

The gene calls are TRBV9 and TRBJ2-3; 13 bases agree with TRBD2. V gave up 7 bases and J gave up 0 bases; unmatched junction bases: 2. CDR1 is SGDLS, CDR2 YYNGEE, per germline. The CDR3 length is 15 residues. The CDR3 loop reads CASGTSGVSTDTQYF. The CDR3 DNA reads as TGTGCCAGCGGGACTAGCGGGGTTAGCACAGATACGCAGTATTTT.

V usage is TRBV4-3 and J usage is TRBJ2-5; D may be TRBD1 (6 bases). V was pared by 3 bases and J by 5 bases, with 13 bases between. The germline V gene encodes CDR1 LGHNA and CDR2 YSLEER. This CDR3 has 14 amino acids. The CDR3 bases are TGCGCCAGCAGCCAGACTACAGGGTGGGAGACCCAGTACTTC. This translates into CASSQTTGWETQYF.